The clone carrying this T cell receptor (beta chain) was observed a handful of times. Germline CDR1 reads SNHLY; CDR2 reads FYNNEI. The CDR3 runs to 12 residues. The V end was cut by 11 bases, the J end by 5 bases, with 12 bases between. This sample is drawn from a study of CD8 T cells in ankylosing spondylitis. TCRdb itself ran the 5' RACE reads through MiXCR, one entry per CDR3 protein. The profile covers under 150,000 distinct CDR3 sequences, with about 8% appearing a single time and 7.3% taken by the ten largest. The specimen was synovial fluid, either unsorted or a sorted T cell fraction (not recorded which). The gene calls are TRBV2 and TRBJ2-2; D perhaps matches TRBD2 (6 bases). This receptor was obtained from a male donor with ankylosing spondylitis. The CDR3 DNA sequence: TGTGCCTGTGGAGGAGGGACCGGGGAGCTGTTTTTT. This translates into CACGGGTGELFF.